This TCR beta chain originates from a study of T-cell memory formation after mild COVID-19. The CDR3 has 17 residues. CDR1 LNHDA and CDR2 SQIVND come from the germline V gene (reference sequence). V was pared by 8 bases and J by 0 bases, with 22 bases between. TCRdb fed the 5' RACE reads into MiXCR, producing one record per CDR3 protein. This table holds under 650,000 distinct CDR3 sequences, over 15% found once. Overall study findings and caveats: Later expanders leaned CD4+, whereas clones that contracted between day 15 and 85 were balanced CD4/CD8. Chiefly within CM and EM were the contracting CD4+ clones; CD8+ ones were within EMRA.

On this clonotype: The antigen remains unidentified.

This chain uses TRBV19 with TRBJ1-1; D not certain. This receptor was obtained from an adult woman who had mild COVID-19 (a few samples of this study predate the infection). Cell type and time point are not known. Material for sequencing was PBMCs or a T cell subset sorted from them (not recorded which). The CDR3 sequence: CASRDRGKVRMNTEAFF. In DNA form, the CDR3 reads TGTGCCAGTCGAGACCGAGGAAAGGTCCGAATGAACACTGAAGCTTTCTTT.